The next 7 T cell receptor beta chains were all read from a single sample in a study of cytomegalovirus exposure and HLA in healthy donors. PCR primers comprised 60 Vbeta and 13 Jbeta primers. The repertoire was sequenced with immunoSEQ multiplex PCR; TCRdb's copy has only in-frame clones and lacks some. In the table there are 200,000 to 250,000 clones, over 75% of which are singletons. Sequencing used PBMCs. These receptors all stem from a girl aged 2 to 10 in good health and CMV-seronegative.

This clone was seen a few times. This chain links TRBV5-4 with TRBJ1-2; possibly TRBD1 for D (6 bases). The CDR3 is made up of 15 amino acids. Germline loops: CDR1 SGHNT, CDR2 YYREEE (reference sequence). Trimming took 1 base from V and 4 from J, leaving 14 bases between them. CDR3: CASSLSGGTGYGYTF. DNA of the CDR3: TGTGCCAGCAGCTTGAGTGGGGGCACCGGCTATGGCTACACCTTC. The variable domain in full, completed from reference TRBV5-4 and TRBJ1-2, reads ETGVTQSPTHLIKTRGQQVTLRCSSQSGHNTVSWYQQALGQGPQFIFQYYREEENGRGNFPPRFSGLQFPNYSSELNVNALELDDSALYLCASSLSGGTGYGYTFGSGTRLTVV.

The rearrangement links TRBV21-1 to TRBJ2-7; TRBD2 is the table's D call, not checked against the DNA. TRBV21-1 is a pseudogene segment. The length of the CDR3 is 15 residues. CDR3 sequence reads: CASSKRCGRYYEQYF. CDR3 in DNA: TGTGCCAGCAGCAAACGGTGCGGCCGCTACTACGAGCAGTACTTC.

This clone has only one observation. This sequence joins TRBV7-9 and TRBJ2-1; D is unclear. Trimming shortened V by 5 bases and J by 0 bases, and 11 bases separated the two germline ends. Germline loops: CDR1 SEHNR, CDR2 FQNEAQ (reference sequence). The CDR3 covers 15 residues. As DNA, the CDR3 is TGTGCCAGCAGCCCGGAAACTAACTCCTACAATGAGCAGTTCTTC. Translating gives CASSPETNSYNEQFF.

The chain combines TRBV6-4 with TRBJ2-7, with D perhaps matching TRBD1 (6 bases). This CDR3 contains 16 residues. CDR1 and CDR2 (germline): MRHNA, SNTAGT. The germline V and J ends were trimmed by 2 bases and 0 bases, with 14 bases remaining between them. CDR3 in amino acids: CASSDAVGQNSYEQYF. CDR3 nucleotides: TGTGCCAGCAGTGACGCCGTAGGACAGAACTCCTACGAGCAGTACTTC.

The genes are TRBV5-6 and TRBJ1-5; a weak D match, TRBD1 (5 bases). The germline V gene encodes CDR1 SGHDT and CDR2 YYEEEE. Trimming removed 1 base from V and 4 bases from J, with 9 bases in between. This CDR3 has 14 residues. The chain's CDR3 is CASSLRQRNQPQHF. In nucleotides, the CDR3 is TGTGCCAGCAGCTTGAGACAGAGGAATCAGCCCCAGCATTTT.

The CDR3 loop reads CAWRRRTSGRHNEQFF. Written as DNA, the CDR3 is TGTGCCTGGAGGCGCCGGACTAGCGGGAGACACAATGAGCAGTTCTTC. This chain uses TRBV30 with TRBJ2-1; 13 bases match TRBD2. Per the germline V gene, CDR1 is GTSNPN and CDR2 is SVGIG (reference sequence). The CDR3 spans 16 residues. V shed 3 bases, J shed 5 bases, and the junction held 7 bases outside the gene matches.

This chain links TRBV15 with TRBJ2-3, with 9 bases that match TRBD2. J was trimmed by 5 bases and V by 2 bases; bases with no gene match: 11. This CDR3 has 17 residues. Germline CDR1 and CDR2: LNHNV and YYDKDF (reference sequence). CDR3 residues: CATSRRLAGGQGDTQYF. The CDR3 coding sequence is TGTGCCACCAGCAGAAGGTTGGCGGGGGGGCAGGGAGATACGCAGTATTTT. Supplemented by reference TRBV15 and TRBJ2-3, the full variable domain reads DAMVIQNPRYQVTQFGKPVTLSCSQTLNHNVMYWYQQKSSQAPKLLFHYYDKDFNNEADTPDNFQSRRPNTSFCFLDIRSPGLGDTAMYLCATSRRLAGGQGDTQYFGPGTRLTVL.